Listed below are T cell receptor beta chains from one sample, sequenced in a study of cytomegalovirus exposure and HLA in healthy donors. Clones were sequenced by immunoSEQ multiplex PCR, and TCRdb holds only the in-frame ones, with some missing. Altogether around 99,000 clones are present, about 80% being singletons, with the ten largest covering around 7.7%. Sequencing was performed on PBMCs. The receptor source for this set is a woman between 45 and 65 years old in good health and CMV-seropositive. Each CDR3 is given with its conserved first and last residue. A D gene is named only where the DNA matches it firmly. Clone size is shown for a subset of rows, as once, few, many or a class of expanded clone.

clone_size d_call j_call cdr3_length v_call cdr3_nt cdr3_aa
NA TRBD1 TRBJ1-3 15 TRBV7-2 TGTGCCAGCAGCTTAGCGGGACAGGGGAGAAACACCATATATTTT CASSLAGQGRNTIYF
NA TRBD1 TRBJ1-3 14 TRBV19 TGTGCCAGTAGTACCCAGGGGGCTGGAAACACCATATATTTT CASSTQGAGNTIYF
NA TRBD2 TRBJ2-3 18 TRBV27 TGTGCCAGCAGTCCCTGGACTAGCGGGGGTGCCGACACAGATACGCAGTATTTT CASSPWTSGGADTDTQYF
NA NA TRBJ2-7 14 TRBV6-5 TGTGCCAGCAGCCTACAGGGCCCCTCCTACGAGCAGTACTTC CASSLQGPSYEQYF
NA NA TRBJ2-2 13 TRBV18 TGTGCCAGCTCACCAGGGGCGGCCGGGGAGCTGTTTTTT CASSPGAAGELFF
NA NA TRBJ2-7 12 TRBV6-1 TGTGCCAGCAGTGAAGGCCTCAGGTACGAGTACTTC CASSEGLRYEYF
NA TRBD1 TRBJ1-2 15 TRBV7-9 TGTGCCAGCAGCTTAAAGGGGGCGTCGATCTATGGCTACACCTTC CASSLKGASIYGYTF
NA TRBD1 TRBJ1-1 14 TRBV29-1 TGCAGCGTTGATTGGGACAGGGGATACGCTGAAGCTTTCTTT CSVDWDRGYAEAFF
NA NA TRBJ1-5 14 TRBV2 TGTGCCAGCAGTCTCAGGGTATTCAATCAGCCCCAGCATTTT CASSLRVFNQPQHF
NA NA TRBJ1-3 13 TRBV6-5 TGTGCCGCCTCGGGAAGCTCTGGAAACACCATATATTTT CAASGSSGNTIYF
NA NA TRBJ1-1 12 TRBV29-1 TGCAGCGGGGGGGACGGGAACACTGAAGCTTTCTTT CSGGDGNTEAFF
once TRBD2 TRBJ2-5 14 TRBV5-1 TGCGCCAGCAGCTTCGGGAGGGGCCAAGAGACCCAGTACTTC CASSFGRGQETQYF
NA TRBD1 TRBJ1-2 16 TRBV11-2 TGTGCCAGCAGCTTAGATCGGTACAGGGGAGGCTATGGCTACACCTTC CASSLDRYRGGYGYTF
NA NA TRBJ2-7 15 TRBV2 TGTGCCAGCAGTGAAGAGTCAGACAGCTCCTACGAGCAGTACTTC CASSEESDSSYEQYF
few TRBD1 TRBJ2-1 16 TRBV4-3 TGCGCCAGCAGCCAGTCCCGGGACAGGGGGATCCATGAGCAGTTCTTC CASSQSRDRGIHEQFF
NA NA TRBJ2-3 14 TRBV2 TGTGCCAGTGACTTAAGGGGGGGGACAGATACGCAGTATTTT CASDLRGGTDTQYF
NA NA TRBJ1-1 13 TRBV6-5 TGTGCCAGCAGTTACCCAGGGGTCACTGAAGCTTTCTTT CASSYPGVTEAFF
NA NA TRBJ2-5 10 TRBV2 TGTGCCAGCAAGGGGGAGACCCAGTACTTC CASKGETQYF
NA NA TRBJ2-7 16 TRBV7-9 TGTGCCAGCAGCTTAGACGGGGCACAGGGGGGGTACGAGCAGTACTTC CASSLDGAQGGYEQYF
few NA TRBJ2-2 14 TRBV10-3 TGTGCCATCAGCCCGTCGGGGGACACCGGGGAGCTGTTTTTT CAISPSGDTGELFF
NA TRBD1 TRBJ2-7 12 TRBV6-1 TGTGCCAGCAGCCCGGACAGGTCCGAGCAGTACTTC CASSPDRSEQYF
few TRBD1 TRBJ2-7 15 TRBV5-4 TGTGCCAGCAGCTTGTGGCAGGGGGCCGCCTACGAGCAGTACTTC CASSLWQGAAYEQYF
few NA TRBJ1-1 14 TRBV5-8 TGTGCCAGCAGCTCGTGGCTGGTTAACACTGAAGCTTTCTTT CASSSWLVNTEAFF
NA TRBD1 TRBJ1-1 14 TRBV7-9 TGTGCCAGCAGCCTGGGGACAGGGGACACTGAAGCTTTCTTT CASSLGTGDTEAFF
NA NA TRBJ1-3 14 TRBV23-1 TGCGCCAGCACTCACGAGGGTTGTGGAAACACCATATATTTT CASTHEGCGNTIYF
NA TRBD2 TRBJ2-1 15 TRBV6-5 TGTGCCAGGGGGGGGCGGGAGGGCTCGGTAGATGAGCAGTTCTTC CARGGREGSVDEQFF
NA TRBD2 TRBJ2-1 18 TRBV9 TGTGCCAGCAGCGTAGCTCCAGGGACTAGCGGGAACTACAATGAGCAGTTCTTC CASSVAPGTSGNYNEQFF
few NA TRBJ1-2 15 TRBV12-5 TGTGCTAGTGGCACTCCGGGTCCCATGTCCTATGGCTACACCTTC CASGTPGPMSYGYTF
NA TRBD1 TRBJ2-5 14 TRBV5-4 TGTGCCAGCAGCTCTCCGGGACAGGGAGAGACCCAGTACTTC CASSSPGQGETQYF
NA TRBD2 TRBJ2-1 16 TRBV7-3 TGTGCCAGCAGCTTAACCACTAGCGGGGGTTACAATGAGCAGTTCTTC CASSLTTSGGYNEQFF
NA NA TRBJ2-1 15 TRBV7-8 TGTGCCAGCAGCTTAGTCCCGGGAGCCTACAATGAGCAGTTCTTC CASSLVPGAYNEQFF
NA TRBD1 TRBJ2-4 12 TRBV29-1 TGCAGCGTTGTTGACAGGGCAAACATTCAGTACTTC CSVVDRANIQYF
NA TRBD1 TRBJ2-5 16 TRBV13 TGTGCCAGCAGCACCCAGGACAGGATCCGCCAAGAGACCCAGTACTTC CASSTQDRIRQETQYF
NA NA TRBJ2-5 15 TRBV5-6 TGTGCCAGCAGCTCGTCCGGGACAAAAAGGAGGACCCAGTACTTC CASSSSGTKRRTQYF
NA NA TRBJ2-5 15 TRBV7-3 TGTGCCAGCAGCCCTATGGCGGGGCCCCAAGAGACCCAGTACTTC CASSPMAGPQETQYF
NA NA TRBJ2-1 16 TRBV19 TGTGCCAGTAGTATTTACGCGGGACTCTCCTACAATGAGCAGTTCTTC CASSIYAGLSYNEQFF
NA TRBD1 TRBJ1-4 16 TRBV5-4 TGTGCCAGCAGCCTCCGGGACAGGGGTGAGAATGAAAAACTGTTTTTT CASSLRDRGENEKLFF
NA NA TRBJ1-4 14 TRBV5-6 TGTGCCAGCAGCTCCGGGGATGAGGGAGAAAAACTGTTTTTT CASSSGDEGEKLFF
NA NA TRBJ2-3 12 TRBV7-2 TGTGCCAGCAGCTCGCCGGGGGATACGCAGTATTTT CASSSPGDTQYF
NA TRBD2 TRBJ2-7 13 TRBV9 TGTGCCAGCAGCCCCAGGCGGGGGAGCGAGCAGTACTTC CASSPRRGSEQYF
once NA TRBJ1-5 15 TRBV7-4 TGTGCCAGCAGCTTAGCAATACCTACCCCTCAGCCCCAGCATTTT CASSLAIPTPQPQHF
NA NA TRBJ2-5 10 TRBV29-1 TGCAGCGTTGCTCAAGAGACCCAGTACTTC CSVAQETQYF
NA NA TRBJ2-7 18 TRBV7-9 TGTGCCAGCAGCTTGGCCTACCTCGGTACAGTTAGCTCCTACGAGCAGTACTTC CASSLAYLGTVSSYEQYF
NA NA TRBJ2-2 16 TRBV7-3 TGTGCCAGCAGCTTCAAGGACAGAGCTAACACCGGGGAGCTGTTTTTT CASSFKDRANTGELFF
NA TRBD1 TRBJ2-7 14 TRBV5-4 TGTGCCAGCAGCCTTACAGGGGAGCCCTACGAGCAGTACTTC CASSLTGEPYEQYF
NA NA TRBJ2-1 15 TRBV6-4 TGTGCCAGCAGTGAAGGGCAGGGTGCGTTCAATGAGCAGTTCTTC CASSEGQGAFNEQFF
few TRBD2 TRBJ2-1 15 TRBV5-4 TGTGCCAGCAGCCTCGGGCTAGCGGGGGGAAATGAGCAGTTCTTC CASSLGLAGGNEQFF
NA NA TRBJ2-7 13 TRBV19 TGTGCCAGTAGTATAGGCAGAACCTACGAGCAGTACTTC CASSIGRTYEQYF
few TRBD1 TRBJ2-2 14 TRBV23-1 TGCGCCAGTGCGACAGGGCATGGGCGTGGGGAGCTGTTTTTT CASATGHGRGELFF
NA TRBD2 TRBJ2-5 17 TRBV11-2 TGTGCCAGCAGTTCTGGACTAGCGGGGGTGTATCAAGAGACCCAGTACTTC CASSSGLAGVYQETQYF
NA TRBD1 TRBJ1-2 15 TRBV2 TGTGCCAGCAGTGAAACTACGACAGGGCGCTATGGCTACACCTTC CASSETTTGRYGYTF
NA NA TRBJ1-2 14 TRBV6-1 TGTGCCAGCAGTCCTCTCGGCGGGGGGCGAGGCTACACCTTC CASSPLGGGRGYTF
NA NA TRBJ1-2 18 TRBV4-3 TGCGCCAGCAGCCAAGAGGTCGGGGAATTGGTGGTTTGGTATGGCTACACCTTC CASSQEVGELVVWYGYTF
NA NA TRBJ1-2 15 TRBV27 TGTGCCAGCAGTCCCCTGGTCCCCCGGGGGTATGGCTACACCTTC CASSPLVPRGYGYTF